What follows are 7 T cell receptor beta chains derived from one specimen sequenced in a study of cytomegalovirus exposure and HLA in healthy donors. PCR used 60 Vbeta primers and 13 Jbeta primers. Sequenced by immunoSEQ multiplex PCR; TCRdb stores in-frame clones only, minus some. The repertoire includes 150,000 to 200,000 clones, 60% to 85% of them detected once, and 3% to 3.5% sits in the top ten. The sample comprised PBMCs. These receptors were taken from a woman aged 40 to 50 in good health and CMV-seronegative.

In its sample, this clone was seen once. This sequence joins TRBV28 and TRBJ1-2, with 7 bases that match TRBD1. Germline CDR1 and CDR2: MDHEN and SYDVKM. The CDR3 is 13 residues long. Unmatched junction bases numbered 10, after V lost 8 bases and J lost 7 bases. In DNA form, the CDR3 reads TGTGCCAGCGGCGTGGGACAGAAAGGTGGCTACACCTTC. Translated: CASGVGQKGGYTF.

The chain uses TRBV6-1 and TRBJ2-3; TRBD2 matches at 13 bases. V shed 1 base, J shed 4 bases, and the junction held 8 bases outside the gene matches. This CDR3 spans 18 amino acids. Germline V gene data show CDR1 as MNHNS and CDR2 as SASEGT. Here the CDR3 DNA reads TGTGCCAGCAGTGAAGAACTAGCGGGGGGGCCTAGTGCAGATACGCAGTATTTT. Residues: CASSEELAGGPSADTQYF.

V gene TRBV25-1 combines with J gene TRBJ2-3, with TRBD2 matching over 7 bases. V lost 1 base and J lost 4; bases outside the gene matches: 5. The CDR3 contains 15 residues. Germline loops: CDR1 MGHDK, CDR2 SYGVNS. The CDR3 region is CASSELREGPDTQYF. The DNA of the CDR3 is TGTGCCAGCAGTGAATTGAGGGAGGGCCCAGATACGCAGTATTTT.

This clone occurred once. The CDR3 spells CASSVGQGAYGYTF. The CDR3 coding sequence is TGTGCCAGCAGCGTGGGACAGGGGGCATATGGCTACACCTTC. The chain uses TRBV5-6 and TRBJ1-2, with 12 nucleotides matching TRBD1. J lost 5 bases, V lost 4 bases, and 3 bases had no gene match. This CDR3 spans 14 amino acids. CDR1 and CDR2 (germline): SGHDT, YYEEEE.

This rearrangement joins TRBV5-1 to TRBJ2-1; D perhaps matches TRBD2 (7 bases). The CDR3 has 15 amino acids. Between the trimmed V and J ends, which lost 4 bases and 3 bases, there was a span of 14 bases. Germline V CDR1 and CDR2: SGHRS, YFSETQ. CDR3 sequence reads: CASSPGGQVYNEQFF. The CDR3 bases are TGCGCCAGCAGCCCCGGGGGGCAGGTCTACAATGAGCAGTTCTTC.

This clone was observed a few times. This chain joins TRBV18 and TRBJ1-1; TRBD1 might be the D (5 bases). The CDR3 length is 13 residues. Trimming stripped 4 bases from V and 5 bases from J, with 11 bases between. Germline V gene data show CDR1 as KGHSH and CDR2 as LQKENI. The DNA for the CDR3 is TGTGCCAGCTCACTCCAGGGTTTAACTGAAGCTTTCTTT. Translated: CASSLQGLTEAFF.

This chain links TRBV2 with TRBJ1-1; 7 bases map to TRBD1. The CDR3 contains 11 residues. With 8 bases clipped from V and 8 bases from J, the junction kept 5 bases outside the gene matches. Germline V gives CDR1 SNHLY, CDR2 FYNNEI. This chain's CDR3 is CASVGDREAFF. CDR3 nucleotide sequence: TGTGCCAGCGTGGGGGACAGAGAAGCTTTCTTT.